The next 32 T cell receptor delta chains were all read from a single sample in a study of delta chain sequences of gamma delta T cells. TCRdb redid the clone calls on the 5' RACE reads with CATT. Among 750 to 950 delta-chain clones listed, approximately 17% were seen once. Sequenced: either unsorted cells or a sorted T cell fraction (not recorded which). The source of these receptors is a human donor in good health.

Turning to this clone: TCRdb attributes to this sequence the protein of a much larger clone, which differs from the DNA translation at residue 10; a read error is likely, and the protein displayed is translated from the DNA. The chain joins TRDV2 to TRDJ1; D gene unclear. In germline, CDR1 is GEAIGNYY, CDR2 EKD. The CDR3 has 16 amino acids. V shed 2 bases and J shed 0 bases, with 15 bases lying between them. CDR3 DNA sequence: TGTGCCTGTGACATCCTCAAGGTGCAGGACACCGATAAACTCATCTTT. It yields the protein CACDILKVQDTDKLIF.

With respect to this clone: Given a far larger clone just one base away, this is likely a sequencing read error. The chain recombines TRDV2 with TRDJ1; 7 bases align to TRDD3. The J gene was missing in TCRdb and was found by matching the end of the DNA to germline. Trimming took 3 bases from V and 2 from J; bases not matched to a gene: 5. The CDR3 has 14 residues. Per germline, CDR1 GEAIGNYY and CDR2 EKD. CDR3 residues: CACDLMGETDKLIF. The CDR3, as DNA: TGTGCCTGTGACCTAATGGGGGAGACCGATAAACTCATCTTT.

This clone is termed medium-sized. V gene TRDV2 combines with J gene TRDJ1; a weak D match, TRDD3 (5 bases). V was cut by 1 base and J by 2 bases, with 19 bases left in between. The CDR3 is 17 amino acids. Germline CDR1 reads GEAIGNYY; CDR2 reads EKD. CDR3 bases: TGTGCCTGTGACACGTTGGGGACTTGGACCCTGACCGATAAACTCATCTTT. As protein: CACDTLGTWTLTDKLIF.

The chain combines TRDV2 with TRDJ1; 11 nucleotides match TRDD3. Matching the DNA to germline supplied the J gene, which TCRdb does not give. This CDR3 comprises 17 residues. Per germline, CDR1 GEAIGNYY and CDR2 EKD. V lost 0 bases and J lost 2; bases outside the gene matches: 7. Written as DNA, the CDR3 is TGTGCCTGTGACACCTTACTGGGGGATATGGGTACCGATAAACTCATCTTT. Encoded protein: CACDTLLGDMGTDKLIF.

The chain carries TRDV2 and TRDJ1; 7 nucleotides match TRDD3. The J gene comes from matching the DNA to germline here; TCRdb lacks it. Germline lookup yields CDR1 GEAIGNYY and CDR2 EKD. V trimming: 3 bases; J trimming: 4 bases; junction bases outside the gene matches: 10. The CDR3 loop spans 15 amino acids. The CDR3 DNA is TGTGCCTGTGACCGACTGGGGTACCCGAACGATAAACTCATCTTT. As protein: CACDRLGYPNDKLIF.

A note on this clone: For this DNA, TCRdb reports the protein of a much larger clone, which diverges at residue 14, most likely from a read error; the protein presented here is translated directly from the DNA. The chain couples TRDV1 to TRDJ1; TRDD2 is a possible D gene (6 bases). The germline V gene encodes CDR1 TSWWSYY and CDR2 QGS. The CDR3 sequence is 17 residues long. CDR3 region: CALGENPSLPLTDTLIF. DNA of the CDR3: TGTGCTCTTGGGGAGAACCCTTCCCTACCACTGACCGATACACTCATCTTT.

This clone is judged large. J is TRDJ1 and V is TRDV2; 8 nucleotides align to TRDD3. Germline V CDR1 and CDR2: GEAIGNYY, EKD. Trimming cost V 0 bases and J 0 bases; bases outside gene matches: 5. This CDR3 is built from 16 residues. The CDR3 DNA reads TGTGCCTGTGACACCCTGGGGGAAAAGTACACCGATAAACTCATCTTT. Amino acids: CACDTLGEKYTDKLIF.

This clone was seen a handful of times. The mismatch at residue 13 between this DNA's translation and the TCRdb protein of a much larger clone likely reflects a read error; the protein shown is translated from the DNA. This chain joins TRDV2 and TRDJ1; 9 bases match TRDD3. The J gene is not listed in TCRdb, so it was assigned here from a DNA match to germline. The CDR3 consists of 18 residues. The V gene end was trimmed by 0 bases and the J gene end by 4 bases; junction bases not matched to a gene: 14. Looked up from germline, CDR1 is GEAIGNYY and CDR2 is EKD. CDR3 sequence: CACDTVGVLGDRDDKLIF. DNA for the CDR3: TGTGCCTGTGACACCGTTGGTGTATTGGGGGATAGGGACGATAAACTCATCTTT.

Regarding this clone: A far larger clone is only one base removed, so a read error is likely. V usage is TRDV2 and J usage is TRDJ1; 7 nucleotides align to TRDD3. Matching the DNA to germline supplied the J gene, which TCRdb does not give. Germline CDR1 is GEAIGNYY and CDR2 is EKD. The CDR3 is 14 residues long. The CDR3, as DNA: TGTGCCTGTGATCGACTGGGGTATACCGAAAAACTCATCTTT. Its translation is CACDRLGYTEKLIF.

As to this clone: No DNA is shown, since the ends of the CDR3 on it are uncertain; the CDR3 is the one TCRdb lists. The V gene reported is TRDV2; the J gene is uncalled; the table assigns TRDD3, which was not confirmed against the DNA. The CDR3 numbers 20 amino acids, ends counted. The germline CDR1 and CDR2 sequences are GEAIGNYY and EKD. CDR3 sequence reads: CACDTLEGDTIPWDTRQMFF.

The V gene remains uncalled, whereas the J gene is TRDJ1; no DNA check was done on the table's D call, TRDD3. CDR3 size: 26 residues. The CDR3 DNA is TGTGCTTCCGATCTCACTCTATCCGACAAGCAGTGGCTTGCCATACATTCTTGGGGGCTCGCCGATAAACTCATCTTT. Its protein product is CASDLTLSDKQWLAIHSWGLADKLIF.

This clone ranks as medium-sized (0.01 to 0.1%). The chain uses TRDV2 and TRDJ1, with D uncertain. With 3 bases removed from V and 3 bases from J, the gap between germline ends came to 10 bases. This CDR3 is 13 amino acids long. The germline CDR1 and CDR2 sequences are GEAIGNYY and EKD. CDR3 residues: CACDSLGADKLIF. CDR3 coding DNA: TGTGCCTGTGACTCCTTGGGTGCCGATAAACTCATCTTT.

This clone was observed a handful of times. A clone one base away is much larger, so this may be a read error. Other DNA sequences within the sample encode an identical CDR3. The CDR3 sequence is CACDTVGMPYTDKLIF. CDR3 in DNA: TGTGCCTGTGACACCGTGGGGATGCCGTACACCGATAAACTTATCTTT. The V gene is TRDV2, the J gene TRDJ1; possibly TRDD3 for D (6 bases). The CDR3 sequence is 16 residues long. CDR1 and CDR2 (germline): GEAIGNYY, EKD.

The CDR3 region is CASLPLTDKLIF. For the CDR3, the DNA is TGTGCCTCCCTACCACTGACCGATAAACTCATCTTT. No V gene was called, and the J gene is TRDJ1. This CDR3 is built from 12 residues.

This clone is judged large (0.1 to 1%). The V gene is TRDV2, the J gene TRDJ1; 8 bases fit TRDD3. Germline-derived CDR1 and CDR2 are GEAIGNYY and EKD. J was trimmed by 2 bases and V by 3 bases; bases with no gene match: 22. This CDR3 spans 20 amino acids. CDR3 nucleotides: TGTGCCTGTGACCGGTGGACCCCACTGGGGGGTTCTAGTGGTACCGATAAACTCATCTTT. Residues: CACDRWTPLGGSSGTDKLIF.

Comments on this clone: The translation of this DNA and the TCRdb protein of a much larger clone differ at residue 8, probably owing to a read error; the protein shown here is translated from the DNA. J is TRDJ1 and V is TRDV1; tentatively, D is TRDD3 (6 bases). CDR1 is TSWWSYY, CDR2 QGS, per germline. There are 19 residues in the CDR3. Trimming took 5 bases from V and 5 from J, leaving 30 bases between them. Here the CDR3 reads CALGPNRDFFPATGDKLIF. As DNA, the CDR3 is TGTGCTCTTGGGCCCAACCGAGACTTTTTTCCTGCCACTGGGGATAAACTCATCTTT.

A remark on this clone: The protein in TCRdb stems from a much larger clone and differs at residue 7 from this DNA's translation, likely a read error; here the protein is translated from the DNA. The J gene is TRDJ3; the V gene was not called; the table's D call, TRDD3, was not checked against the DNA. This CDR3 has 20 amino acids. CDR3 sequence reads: CAIFSWRVIMCSWDTRQMFF. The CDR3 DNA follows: TGTGCCATCTTTTCTTGGAGGGTCATAATGTGCTCCTGGGACACCCGACAGATGTTTTTC.

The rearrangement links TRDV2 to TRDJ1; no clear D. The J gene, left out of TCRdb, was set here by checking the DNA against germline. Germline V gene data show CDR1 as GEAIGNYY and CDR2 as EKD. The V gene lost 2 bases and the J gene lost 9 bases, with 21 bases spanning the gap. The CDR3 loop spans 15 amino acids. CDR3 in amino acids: CACDILQLNTAQLIF. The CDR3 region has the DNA TGTGCCTGTGACATCTTACAACTTAACACCGCTCAACTCATCTTT.

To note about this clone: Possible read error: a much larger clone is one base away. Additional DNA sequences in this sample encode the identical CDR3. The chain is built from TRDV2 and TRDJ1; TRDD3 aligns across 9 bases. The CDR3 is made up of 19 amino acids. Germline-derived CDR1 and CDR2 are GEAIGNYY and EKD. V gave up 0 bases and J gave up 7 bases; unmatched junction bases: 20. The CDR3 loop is CACDTVATGGRPPGVKLIF. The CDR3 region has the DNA TGTGCCTGTGACACCGTAGCTACTGGGGGAAGGCCCCCAGGGGTTAAACTCATCTTT.

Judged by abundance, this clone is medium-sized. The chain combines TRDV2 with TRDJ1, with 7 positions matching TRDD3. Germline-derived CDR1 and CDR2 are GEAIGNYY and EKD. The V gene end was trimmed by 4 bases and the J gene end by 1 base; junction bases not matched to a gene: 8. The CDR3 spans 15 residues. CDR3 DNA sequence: TGTGCCTGTGAACCCTTGGGGGACCGCACCGATAAACTCATCTTT. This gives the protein CACEPLGDRTDKLIF.

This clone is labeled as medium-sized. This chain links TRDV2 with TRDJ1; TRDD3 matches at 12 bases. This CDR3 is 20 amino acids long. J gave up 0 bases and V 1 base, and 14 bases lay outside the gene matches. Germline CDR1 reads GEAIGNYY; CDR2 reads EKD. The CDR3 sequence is CACDTLTTGGYPSYTDKLIF. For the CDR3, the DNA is TGTGCCTGTGACACTCTTACTACTGGGGGATACCCCTCGTACACCGATAAACTCATCTTT.

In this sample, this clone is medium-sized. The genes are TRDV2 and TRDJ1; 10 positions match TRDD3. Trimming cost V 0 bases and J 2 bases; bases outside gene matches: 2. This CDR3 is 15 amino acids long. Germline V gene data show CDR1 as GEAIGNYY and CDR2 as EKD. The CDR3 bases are TGTGCCTGTGACACCTGGGGGATACTTACCGATAAACTCATCTTT. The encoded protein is CACDTWGILTDKLIF.

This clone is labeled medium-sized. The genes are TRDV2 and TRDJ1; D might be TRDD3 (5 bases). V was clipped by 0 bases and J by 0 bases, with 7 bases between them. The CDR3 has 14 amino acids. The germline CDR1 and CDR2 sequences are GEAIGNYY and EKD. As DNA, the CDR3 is TGTGCCTGTGACACCGTGGGATACACCGATAAACTCATCTTT. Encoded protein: CACDTVGYTDKLIF.

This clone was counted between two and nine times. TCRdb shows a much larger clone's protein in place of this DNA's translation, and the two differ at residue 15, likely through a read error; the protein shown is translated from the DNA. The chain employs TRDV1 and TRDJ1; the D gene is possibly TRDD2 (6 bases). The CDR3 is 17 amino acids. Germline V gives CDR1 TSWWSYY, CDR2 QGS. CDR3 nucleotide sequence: TGTGCTCTTGGGGAGAACCCTTCCCTACCACTGACCGATAAACCCATCTTT. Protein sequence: CALGENPSLPLTDKPIF.

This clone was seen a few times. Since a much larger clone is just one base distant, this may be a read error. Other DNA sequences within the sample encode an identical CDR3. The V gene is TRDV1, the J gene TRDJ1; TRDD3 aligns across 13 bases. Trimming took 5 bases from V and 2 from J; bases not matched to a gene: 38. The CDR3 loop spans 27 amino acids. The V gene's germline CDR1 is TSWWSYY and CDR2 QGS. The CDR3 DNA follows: TGTGCTCTTGGGAACTCATCCTTCCTACGACCCCCAATTTATCAGTACTGGGGGATACGGACTACCGATAAACTCATCTTT. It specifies CALGNSSFLRPPIYQYWGIRTTDKLIF.

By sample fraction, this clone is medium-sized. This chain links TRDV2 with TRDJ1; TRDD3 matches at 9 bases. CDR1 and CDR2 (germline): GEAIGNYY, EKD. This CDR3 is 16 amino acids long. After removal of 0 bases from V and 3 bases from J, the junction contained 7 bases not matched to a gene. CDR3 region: CACDTVGDTTPDKLIF. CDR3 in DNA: TGTGCCTGTGACACCGTCGGGGATACGACGCCCGATAAACTCATCTTT.

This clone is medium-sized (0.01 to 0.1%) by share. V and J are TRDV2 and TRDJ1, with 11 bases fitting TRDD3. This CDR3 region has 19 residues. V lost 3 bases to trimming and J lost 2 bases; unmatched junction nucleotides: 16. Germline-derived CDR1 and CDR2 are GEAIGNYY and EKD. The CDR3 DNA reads TGTGCCTGTGACCAGATGAAACTGGGGGATAGAGGGAAAACCGATAAACTCATCTTT. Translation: CACDQMKLGDRGKTDKLIF.

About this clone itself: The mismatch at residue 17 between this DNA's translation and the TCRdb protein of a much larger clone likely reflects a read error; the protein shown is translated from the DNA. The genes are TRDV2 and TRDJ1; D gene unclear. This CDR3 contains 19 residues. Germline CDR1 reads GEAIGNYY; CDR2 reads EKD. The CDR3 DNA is TGTGCCTGTGACACCTTAGGGACCCTCAGGGAAGCGTACACCGATAAACGCATCTTT. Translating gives CACDTLGTLREAYTDKRIF.

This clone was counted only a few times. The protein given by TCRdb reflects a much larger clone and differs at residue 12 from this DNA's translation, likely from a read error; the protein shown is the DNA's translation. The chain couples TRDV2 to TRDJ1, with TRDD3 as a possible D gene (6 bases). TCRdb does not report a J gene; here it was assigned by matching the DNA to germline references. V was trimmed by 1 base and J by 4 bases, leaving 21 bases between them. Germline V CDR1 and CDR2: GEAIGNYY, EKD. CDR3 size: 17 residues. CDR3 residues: CACDTVGGTEYDDKLIF. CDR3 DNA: TGTGCCTGTGACACTGTTGGGGGTACGGAATATGACGATAAACTCATCTTT.

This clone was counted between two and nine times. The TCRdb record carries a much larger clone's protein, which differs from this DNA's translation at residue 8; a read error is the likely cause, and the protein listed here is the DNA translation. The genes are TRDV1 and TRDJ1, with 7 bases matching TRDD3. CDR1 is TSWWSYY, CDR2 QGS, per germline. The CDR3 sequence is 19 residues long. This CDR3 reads CALGPNRTFFPATGDKLIF. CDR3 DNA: TGTGCTCTTGGGCCCAACCGAACCTTTTTTCCTGCCACTGGGGATAAACTCATATTT.

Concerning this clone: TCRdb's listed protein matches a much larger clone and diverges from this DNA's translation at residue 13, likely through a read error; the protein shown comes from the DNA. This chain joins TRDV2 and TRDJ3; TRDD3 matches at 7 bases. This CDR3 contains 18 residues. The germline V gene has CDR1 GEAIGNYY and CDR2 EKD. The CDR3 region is CACDSTGVSSWDARQMFF. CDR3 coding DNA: TGTGCCTGTGACTCTACTGGGGTCAGCTCCTGGGACGCCCGACAGATGTTTTTC.

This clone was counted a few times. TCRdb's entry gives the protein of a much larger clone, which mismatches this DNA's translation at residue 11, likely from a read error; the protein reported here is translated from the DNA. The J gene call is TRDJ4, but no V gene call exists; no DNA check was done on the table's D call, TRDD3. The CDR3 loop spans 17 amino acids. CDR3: CARIASWGRRWIKTLIF. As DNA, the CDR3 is TGCGCTCGAATTGCCTCTTGGGGGAGGCGGTGGATAAAGACCCTGATCTTT.